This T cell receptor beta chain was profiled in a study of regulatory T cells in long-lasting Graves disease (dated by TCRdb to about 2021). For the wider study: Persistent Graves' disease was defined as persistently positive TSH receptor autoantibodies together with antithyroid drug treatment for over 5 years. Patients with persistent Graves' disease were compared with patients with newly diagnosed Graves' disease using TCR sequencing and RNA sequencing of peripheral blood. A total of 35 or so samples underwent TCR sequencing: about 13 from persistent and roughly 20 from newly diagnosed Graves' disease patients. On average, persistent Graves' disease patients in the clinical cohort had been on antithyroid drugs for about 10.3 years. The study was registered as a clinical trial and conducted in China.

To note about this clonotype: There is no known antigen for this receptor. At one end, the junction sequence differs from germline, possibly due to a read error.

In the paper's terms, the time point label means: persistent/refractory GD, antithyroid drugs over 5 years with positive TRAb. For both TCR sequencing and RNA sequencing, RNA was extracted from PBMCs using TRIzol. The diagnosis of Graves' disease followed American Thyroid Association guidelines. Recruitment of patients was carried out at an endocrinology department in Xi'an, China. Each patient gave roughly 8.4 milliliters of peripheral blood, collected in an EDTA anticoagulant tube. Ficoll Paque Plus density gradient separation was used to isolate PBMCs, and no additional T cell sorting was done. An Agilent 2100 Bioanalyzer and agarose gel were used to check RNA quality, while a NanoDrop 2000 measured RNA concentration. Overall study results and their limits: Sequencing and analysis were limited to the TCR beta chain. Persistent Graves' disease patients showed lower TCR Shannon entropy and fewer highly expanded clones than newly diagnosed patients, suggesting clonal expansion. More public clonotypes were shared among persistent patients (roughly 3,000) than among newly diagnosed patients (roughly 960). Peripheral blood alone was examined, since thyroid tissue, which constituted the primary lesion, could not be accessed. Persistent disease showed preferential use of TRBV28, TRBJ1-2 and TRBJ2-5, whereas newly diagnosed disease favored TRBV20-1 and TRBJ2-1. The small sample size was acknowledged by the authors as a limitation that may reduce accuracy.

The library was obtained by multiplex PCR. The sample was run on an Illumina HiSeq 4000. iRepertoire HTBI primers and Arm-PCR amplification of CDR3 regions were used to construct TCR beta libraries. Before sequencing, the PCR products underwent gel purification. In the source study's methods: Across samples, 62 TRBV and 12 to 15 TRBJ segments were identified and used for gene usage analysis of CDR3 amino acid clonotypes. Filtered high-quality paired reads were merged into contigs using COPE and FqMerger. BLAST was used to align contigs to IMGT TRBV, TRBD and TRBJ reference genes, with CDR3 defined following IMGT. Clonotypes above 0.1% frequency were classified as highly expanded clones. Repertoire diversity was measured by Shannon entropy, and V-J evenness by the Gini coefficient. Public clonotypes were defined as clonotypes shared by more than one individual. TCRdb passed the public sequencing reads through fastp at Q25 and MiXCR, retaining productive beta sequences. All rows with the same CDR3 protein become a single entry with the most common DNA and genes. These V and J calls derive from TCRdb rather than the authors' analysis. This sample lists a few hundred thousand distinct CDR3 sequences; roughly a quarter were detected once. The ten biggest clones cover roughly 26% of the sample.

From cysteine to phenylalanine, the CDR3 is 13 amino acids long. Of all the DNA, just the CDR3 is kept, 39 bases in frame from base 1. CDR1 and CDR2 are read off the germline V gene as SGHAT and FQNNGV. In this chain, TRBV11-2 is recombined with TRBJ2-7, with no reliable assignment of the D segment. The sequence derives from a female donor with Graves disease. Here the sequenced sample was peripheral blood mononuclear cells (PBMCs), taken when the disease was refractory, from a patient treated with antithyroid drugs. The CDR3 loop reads CASRYDNSYEQHF. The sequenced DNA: TGTGCCAGCAGATACGACAACTCCTACGAGCAGCACTTC.